One and the same sample provided the 2 T cell receptor beta chains below, sequenced in a study of shared clonotypes between healthy human individuals. This table comes from immunoSEQ multiplex PCR, and its TCRdb copy is limited to in-frame clones, with some not included. The sample has 2 million to 3 million clones; roughly 93% are singletons. The sequenced material came from naive CD4+ T cells from PBMCs. Subset noted: CD45RA+ positively selected. The origin of the receptors is a man aged 18-30 years in good health. Some clones in this sample may be carry-over from other donors' samples.

Points on this clone: Mismatch with germline at one junction end may stem from a read error. The chain uses TRBV28 and TRBJ1-2; no firm D call. The germline gives CDR1 MDHEN, CDR2 SYDVKM. This CDR3 contains 13 residues. DNA for the CDR3: TGTGCCAACAGTGTGGTATCGGAATACGGCTACACCTTC. Translation gives CANSVVSEYGYTF.

The chain combines TRBV4-1 with TRBJ1-3; maybe TRBD1 (5 bases). The CDR3 spans 18 residues. Germline CDR1 MGHRA, CDR2 YSYEKL. V lost 1 base, J lost 1 base, and 17 bases lay in between. The CDR3 spells CASSQVLSGGRSGNTIYF. CDR3 coding DNA: TGCGCCAGCAGCCAAGTCCTCTCTGGGGGACGGTCTGGAAACACCATATATTTT.